This T cell receptor (beta chain) emerged from a study of PD-1 blockade in classical Hodgkin lymphoma. Measured with immunoSEQ multiplex PCR; TCRdb has only the in-frame clones, and not every one. The repertoire holds 5,200 or so clones, with approximately 62% as singletons. This CDR3 is 17 amino acids long. CDR1 is SEHNR and CDR2 is FQNEAQ in the germline V gene (reference sequence). Trimming cost V 5 bases and J 5 bases; bases outside gene matches: 15. Sample time point: cycle 4 day 1 (C4D1), after six to seven weeks of nivolumab. No patient escaped relapse after autologous stem cell transplantation, and brentuximab vedotin exposure varied. Investigators obtained CD8+ T cells from thawed PBMCs by magnetic negative selection. About this clone: What it binds is unknown.

The study's findings and limits: The CD4+ diversity rise by C4D1 was clearest in complete responders. Complete responders started with a diversity level that resembled newly diagnosed patients at baseline.

V gene TRBV7-9 combines with J gene TRBJ2-1, with 7 bases fitting TRBD2. This sequence originates from a human donor with classical Hodgkin lymphoma. Here the sequenced sample was CD8+ T cells from blood, taken before the fourth cycle of nivolumab. CDR3 protein: CASSPTSPQKRDNEQFF. The CDR3 bases are TGTGCCAGCAGCCCGACTAGCCCGCAAAAGAGGGACAATGAGCAGTTCTTC.